The T cell receptor beta chain under discussion was sequenced for a study of blood T cells in healthy people across ages. Healthy Caucasians from Russia aged about 6 to 90 served as donors. The ends were cut back, 0 bases at V and 4 bases at J, with 18 bases in the middle. Germline values: CDR1 DFQATT, CDR2 SNEGSKA (reference sequence). The CDR3 covers 16 residues. This clonotype was picked up one time. As yet, its antigen is unknown. A second about 6 to 12 cycle PCR used barcoded and J-beta primers. With 12 random nucleotides, a template-switch adaptor tagged each individual cDNA molecule. TCRdb fed the 5' RACE reads into MiXCR, producing one record per CDR3 protein. The sample carries about 800,000 distinct CDR3 sequences, roughly 60% recorded once. Findings and limits, study-wide: A strong correlation between TCR beta diversity and naive T cell percentage was seen.

The sample comprised blood. The chain is built from TRBV20-1 and TRBJ1-2; weak D call: TRBD1 (5 bases). The receptor was derived from a man younger than 40 in good health. The CDR3 here is CSAREPDRLDSYGYTF. CDR3 bases: TGCAGTGCTAGAGAGCCCGACAGACTCGACAGCTATGGCTACACCTTC.